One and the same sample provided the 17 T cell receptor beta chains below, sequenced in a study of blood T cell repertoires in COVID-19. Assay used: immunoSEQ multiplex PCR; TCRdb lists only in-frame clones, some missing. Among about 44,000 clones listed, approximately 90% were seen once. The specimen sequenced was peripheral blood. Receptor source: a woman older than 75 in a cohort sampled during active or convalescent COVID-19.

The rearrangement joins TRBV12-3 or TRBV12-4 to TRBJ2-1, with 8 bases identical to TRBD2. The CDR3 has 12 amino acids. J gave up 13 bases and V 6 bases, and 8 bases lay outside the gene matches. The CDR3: CASRTSGSPQFF. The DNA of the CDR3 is TGTGCCAGCAGAACGAGCGGGAGCCCACAGTTCTTC.

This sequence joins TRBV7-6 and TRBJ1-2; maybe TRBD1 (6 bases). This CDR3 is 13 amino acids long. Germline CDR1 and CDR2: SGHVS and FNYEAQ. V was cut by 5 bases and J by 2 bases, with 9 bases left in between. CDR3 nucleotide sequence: TGTGCCAGCAGCCCGGACAGAAACTATGGCTACACCTTC. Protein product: CASSPDRNYGYTF.

The CDR3 coding sequence is TGCGCCAGCAGCCTCACTACCCAGGGGGTGGTCTTGACCGGGGAGCTGTTTTTT. It encodes CASSLTTQGVVLTGELFF. V and J are TRBV4-1 and TRBJ2-2, with 7 bases lining up with TRBD1. V was pared by 4 bases and J by 5 bases, with 16 bases of the junction left unmatched. Per germline, CDR1 MGHRA and CDR2 YSYEKL. CDR3 length equals 18 residues.

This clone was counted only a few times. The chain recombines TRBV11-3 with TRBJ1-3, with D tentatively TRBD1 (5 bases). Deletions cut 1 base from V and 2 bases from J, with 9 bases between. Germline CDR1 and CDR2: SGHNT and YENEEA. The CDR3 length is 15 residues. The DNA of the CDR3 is TGTGCCAGCAGCTTAGCCCGGGGGACTGGAAACACCATATATTTT. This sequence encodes CASSLARGTGNTIYF.

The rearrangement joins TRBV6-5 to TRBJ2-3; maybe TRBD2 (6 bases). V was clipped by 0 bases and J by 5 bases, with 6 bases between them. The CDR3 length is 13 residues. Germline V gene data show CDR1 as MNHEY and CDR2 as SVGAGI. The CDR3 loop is CASSYSGGDTQYF. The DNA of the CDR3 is TGTGCCAGCAGTTACTCGGGGGGAGATACGCAGTATTTT.

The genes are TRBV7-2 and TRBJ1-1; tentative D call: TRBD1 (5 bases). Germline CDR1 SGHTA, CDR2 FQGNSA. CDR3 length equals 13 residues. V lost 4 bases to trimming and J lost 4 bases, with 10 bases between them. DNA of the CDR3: TGTGCCAGCAGCTGGGGGGGGAGCACTGAAGCTTTCTTT. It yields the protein CASSWGGSTEAFF.

The CDR3 sequence: CASSLTKVTDTQYF. In nucleotides, the CDR3 is TGCGCCAGCAGCCTGACAAAGGTGACAGATACGCAGTATTTT. The chain uses TRBV5-1 and TRBJ2-3; D ambiguous. The CDR3 runs to 14 residues. Trimming pared 4 bases from V and 3 bases from J, leaving 12 bases between. CDR1 and CDR2 (germline): SGHRS, YFSETQ.

This CDR3 is CASRALGQDYGYTF. In DNA form, the CDR3 reads TGTGCCAGCAGGGCCTTAGGACAAGACTATGGCTACACCTTC. The chain carries TRBV6-5 and TRBJ1-2; tentatively, D is TRBD1 (5 bases). The CDR3 is made up of 14 amino acids. Deletions cut 6 bases from V and 3 bases from J, with 14 bases between. CDR1 is MNHEY and CDR2 is SVGAGI in the germline V gene.

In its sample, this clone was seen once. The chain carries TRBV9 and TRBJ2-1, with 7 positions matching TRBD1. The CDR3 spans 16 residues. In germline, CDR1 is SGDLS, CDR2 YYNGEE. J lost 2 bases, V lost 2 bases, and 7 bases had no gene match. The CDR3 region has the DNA TGTGCCAGCAGCGTCGGTAGACAGGGTACCTACAATGAGCAGTTCTTC. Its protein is CASSVGRQGTYNEQFF.

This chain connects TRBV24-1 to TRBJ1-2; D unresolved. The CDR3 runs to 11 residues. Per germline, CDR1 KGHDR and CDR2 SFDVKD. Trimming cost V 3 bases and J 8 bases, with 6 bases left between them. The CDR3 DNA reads TGTGCCACCAGTGATGCCGAGGGCTACACCTTC. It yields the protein CATSDAEGYTF.

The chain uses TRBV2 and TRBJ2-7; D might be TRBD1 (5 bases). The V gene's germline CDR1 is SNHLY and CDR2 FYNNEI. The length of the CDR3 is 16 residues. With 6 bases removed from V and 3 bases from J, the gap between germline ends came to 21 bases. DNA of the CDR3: TGTGCCAGCAGGGAGACAGAGACCCCCCCCAGCTACGAGCAGTACTTC. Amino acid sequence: CASRETETPPSYEQYF.

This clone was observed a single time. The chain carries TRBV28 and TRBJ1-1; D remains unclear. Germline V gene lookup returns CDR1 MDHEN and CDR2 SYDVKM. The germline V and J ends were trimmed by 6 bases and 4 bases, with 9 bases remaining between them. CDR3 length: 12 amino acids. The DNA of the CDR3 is TGTGCCAGCAGATGGCAGTCCACTGAAGCTTTCTTT. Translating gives CASRWQSTEAFF.

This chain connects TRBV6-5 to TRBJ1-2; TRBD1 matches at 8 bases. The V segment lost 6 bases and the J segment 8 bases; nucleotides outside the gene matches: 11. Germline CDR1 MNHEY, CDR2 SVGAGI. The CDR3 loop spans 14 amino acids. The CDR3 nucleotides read TGTGCCAGCAGGCCGGACAGGGCGGCGTGGGGCTACACCTTC. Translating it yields CASRPDRAAWGYTF.

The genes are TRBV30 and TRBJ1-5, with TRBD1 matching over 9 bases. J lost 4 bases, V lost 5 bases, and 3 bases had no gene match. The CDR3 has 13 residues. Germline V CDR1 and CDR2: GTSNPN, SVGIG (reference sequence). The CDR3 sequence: CAWGTGQNQPQHF. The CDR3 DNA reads TGTGCCTGGGGGACAGGGCAGAATCAGCCCCAGCATTTT. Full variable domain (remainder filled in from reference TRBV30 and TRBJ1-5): SQTIHQWPATLVQPVGSPLSLECTVEGTSNPNLYWYRQAAGRGLQLLFYSVGIGQISSEVPQNLSASRPQDRQFILSSKKLLLSDSGFYLCAWGTGQNQPQHFGDGTRLSIL.

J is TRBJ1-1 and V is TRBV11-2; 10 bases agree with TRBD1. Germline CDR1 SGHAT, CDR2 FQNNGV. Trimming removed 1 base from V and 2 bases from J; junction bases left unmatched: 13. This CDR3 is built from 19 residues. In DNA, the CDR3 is TGTGCCAGCAGCTTAGTCCCCAGGACAGGGGGGAAGGTTAACACTGAAGCTTTCTTT. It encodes CASSLVPRTGGKVNTEAFF.

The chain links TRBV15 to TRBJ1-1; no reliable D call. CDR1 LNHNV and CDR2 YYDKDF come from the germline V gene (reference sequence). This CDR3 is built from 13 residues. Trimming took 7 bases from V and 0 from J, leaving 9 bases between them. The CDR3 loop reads CATKTDLNTEAFF. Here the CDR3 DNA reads TGTGCCACCAAAACAGACCTGAACACTGAAGCTTTCTTT.

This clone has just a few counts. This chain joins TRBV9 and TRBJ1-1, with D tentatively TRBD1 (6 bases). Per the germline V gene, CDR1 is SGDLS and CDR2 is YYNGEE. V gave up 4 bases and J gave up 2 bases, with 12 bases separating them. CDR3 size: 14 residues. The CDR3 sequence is CASSRLDRNTEAFF. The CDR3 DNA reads TGTGCCAGCAGCCGATTGGACAGAAACACTGAAGCTTTCTTT.